This TCR beta chain was retrieved from a study of shared clonotypes between healthy human individuals. Profiled with immunoSEQ multiplex PCR; TCRdb holds only in-frame clones, not every one. The sample carries roughly 640,000 clones, less than 85% recorded once. About this clone itself: Its antigen remains unidentified.

Study observations and caveats: Sampling covered nothing but blood. Tissue TCR repertoires likely differ from those found in blood.

Healthy and HIV-negative, the adult donors had no recent acute infections or vaccinations. This TCR was sampled from a woman in her twenties or thirties in good health. Sequences were obtained from memory CD4+ T cells sorted from blood. Subset of the sample: CD45RA-negative fraction.

In nucleotides, the CDR3 is TGCGCCAGCAGTCGCCCTCTCAGCACGCTCTCCTACGAGCAGTACTTC. Protein product: CASSRPLSTLSYEQYF. The genes are TRBV10-2 and TRBJ2-7, with unresolved D. The CDR3 runs 16 residues. Trimming stripped 5 bases from V and 0 bases from J, with 17 bases between. Germline CDR1 WSHSY, CDR2 SAAADI.